This T cell receptor beta chain originates from a study of PD-1 blockade in classical Hodgkin lymphoma. The J segment lost 8 bases and the V segment lost 1 base, leaving 12 bases of the junction unmatched. The germline gives CDR1 SEHNR, CDR2 FQNEAQ (reference sequence). The CDR3 is 16 residues long. This clone was counted only a few times. There was relapse after autologous stem cell transplantation in every patient, and there was variation in brentuximab vedotin exposure. Best responses included complete response and partial response; otherwise, the best response was progressive disease. The data were produced by immunoSEQ multiplex PCR, yet TCRdb's version contains in-frame clones alone and is incomplete. Here the sample spans about 37,000 clones, 70% to 80% being singletons.

The J gene is TRBJ1-2, the V gene TRBV7-9; 8 bases line up with TRBD1. The TCR originated in a human donor with classical Hodgkin lymphoma. The starting material was peripheral blood mononuclear cells (PBMCs), obtained at baseline. The CDR3 coding sequence is TGTGCCAGCAGCTTAGATTTAGTTGGACAGGGAGGCGGCTACACCTTC. It encodes CASSLDLVGQGGGYTF.